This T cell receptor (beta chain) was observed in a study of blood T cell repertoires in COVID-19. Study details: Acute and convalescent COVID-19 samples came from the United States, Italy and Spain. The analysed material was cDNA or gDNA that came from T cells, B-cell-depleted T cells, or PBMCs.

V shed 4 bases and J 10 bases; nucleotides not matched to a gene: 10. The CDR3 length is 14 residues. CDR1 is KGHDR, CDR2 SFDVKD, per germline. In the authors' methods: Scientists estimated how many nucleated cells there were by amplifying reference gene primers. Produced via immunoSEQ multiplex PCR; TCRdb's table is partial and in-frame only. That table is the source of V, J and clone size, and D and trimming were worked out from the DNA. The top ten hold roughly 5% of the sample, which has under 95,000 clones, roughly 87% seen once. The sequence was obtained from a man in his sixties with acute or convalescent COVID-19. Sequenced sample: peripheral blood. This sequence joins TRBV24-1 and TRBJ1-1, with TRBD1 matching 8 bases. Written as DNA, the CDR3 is TGTGCCACCAGTGAAACGGACAGGGCGGGAGCAGCTTTCTTT. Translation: CATSETDRAGAAFF.